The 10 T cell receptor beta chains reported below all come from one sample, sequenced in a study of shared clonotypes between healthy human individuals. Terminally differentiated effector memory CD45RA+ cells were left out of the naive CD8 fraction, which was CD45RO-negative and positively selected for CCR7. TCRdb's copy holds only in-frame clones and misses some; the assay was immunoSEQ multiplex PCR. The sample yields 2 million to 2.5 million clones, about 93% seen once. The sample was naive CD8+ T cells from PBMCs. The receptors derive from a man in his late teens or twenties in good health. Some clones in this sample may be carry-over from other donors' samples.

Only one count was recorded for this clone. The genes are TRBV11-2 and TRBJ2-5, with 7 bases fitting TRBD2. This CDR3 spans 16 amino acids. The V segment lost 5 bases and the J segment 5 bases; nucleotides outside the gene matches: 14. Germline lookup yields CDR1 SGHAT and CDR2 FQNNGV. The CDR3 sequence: CASSQTYSRRGETQYF. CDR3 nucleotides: TGTGCCAGCAGCCAGACTTATTCGAGGCGGGGGGAGACCCAGTACTTC.

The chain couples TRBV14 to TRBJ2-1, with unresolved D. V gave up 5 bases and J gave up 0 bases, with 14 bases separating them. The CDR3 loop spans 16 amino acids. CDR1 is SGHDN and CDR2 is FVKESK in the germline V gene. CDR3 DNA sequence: TGTGCCAGCAGCTCCCATTGGGTAGCCTCCTACAATGAGCAGTTCTTC. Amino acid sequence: CASSSHWVASYNEQFF. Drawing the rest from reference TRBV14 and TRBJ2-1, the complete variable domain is EAGVTQFPSHSVIEKGQTVTLRCDPISGHDNLYWYRRVMGKEIKFLLHFVKESKQDESGMPNNRFLAERTGGTYSTLKVQPAELEDSGVYFCASSSHWVASYNEQFFGPGTRLTVL.

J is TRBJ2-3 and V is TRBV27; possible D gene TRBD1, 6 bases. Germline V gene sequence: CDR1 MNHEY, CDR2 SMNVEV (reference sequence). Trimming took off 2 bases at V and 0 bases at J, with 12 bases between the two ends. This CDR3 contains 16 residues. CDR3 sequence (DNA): TGTGCCAGCAGTTTAGGGGCAGGGGCTAGCACAGATACGCAGTATTTT. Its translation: CASSLGAGASTDTQYF.

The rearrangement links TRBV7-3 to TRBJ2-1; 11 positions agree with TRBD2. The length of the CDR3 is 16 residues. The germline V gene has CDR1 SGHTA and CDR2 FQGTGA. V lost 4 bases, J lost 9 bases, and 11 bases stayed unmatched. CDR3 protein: CASSSRLAGTLGEQFF. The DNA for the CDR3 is TGTGCCAGCAGCTCGAGACTAGCGGGGACTTTAGGTGAGCAGTTCTTC.

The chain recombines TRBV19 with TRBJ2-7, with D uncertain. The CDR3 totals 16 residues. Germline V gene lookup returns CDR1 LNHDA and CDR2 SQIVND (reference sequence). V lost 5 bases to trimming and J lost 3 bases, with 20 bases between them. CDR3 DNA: TGTGCCAGTAGTTTAGGTCAAGTGGCCAGGTACTACGAGCAGTACTTC. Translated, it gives CASSLGQVARYYEQYF.

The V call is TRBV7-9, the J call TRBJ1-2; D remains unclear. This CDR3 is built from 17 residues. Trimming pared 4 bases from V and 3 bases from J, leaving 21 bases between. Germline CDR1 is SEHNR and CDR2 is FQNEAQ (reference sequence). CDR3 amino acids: CASSSTGGRRTYYGYTF. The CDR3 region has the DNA TGTGCCAGCAGCTCGACTGGTGGGCGGAGAACTTACTATGGCTACACCTTC.

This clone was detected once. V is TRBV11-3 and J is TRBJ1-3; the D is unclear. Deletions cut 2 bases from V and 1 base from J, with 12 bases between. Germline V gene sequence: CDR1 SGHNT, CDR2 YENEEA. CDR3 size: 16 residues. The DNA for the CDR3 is TGTGCCAGCAGCTTATCCGGGGATTGGTCTGGAAACACCATATATTTT. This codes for CASSLSGDWSGNTIYF.

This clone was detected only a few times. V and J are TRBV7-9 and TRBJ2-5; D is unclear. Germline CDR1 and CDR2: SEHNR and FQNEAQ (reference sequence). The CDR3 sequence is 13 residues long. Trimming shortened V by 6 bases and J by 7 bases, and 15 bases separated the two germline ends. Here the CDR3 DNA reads TGTGCCAGCAGACCCGGCGGCACGGGGACCCAGTACTTC. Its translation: CASRPGGTGTQYF.

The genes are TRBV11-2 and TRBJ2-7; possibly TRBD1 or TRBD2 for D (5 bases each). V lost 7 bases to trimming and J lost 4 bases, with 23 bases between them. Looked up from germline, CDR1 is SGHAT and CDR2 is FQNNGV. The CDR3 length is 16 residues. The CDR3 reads CASIERGFGAVYEQYF. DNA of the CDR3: TGTGCCAGCATCGAGAGGGGTTTTGGGGCAGTTTACGAGCAGTACTTC.

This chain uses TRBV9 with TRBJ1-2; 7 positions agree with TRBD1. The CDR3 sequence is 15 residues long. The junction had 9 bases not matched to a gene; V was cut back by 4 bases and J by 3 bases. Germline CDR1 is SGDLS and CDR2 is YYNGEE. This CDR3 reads CASSPGEGAYYGYTF. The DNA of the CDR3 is TGTGCCAGCAGCCCCGGAGAGGGGGCCTACTATGGCTACACCTTC.